The source of this T cell receptor beta chain is a study of cytomegalovirus exposure and HLA in healthy donors. With 60 Vbeta and 13 Jbeta primers, the PCR was carried out. Clones were sequenced by immunoSEQ multiplex PCR, and TCRdb holds only the in-frame ones, with some missing. The repertoire has around 140,000 clones, around nine tenths of them found once; the top ten carry approximately 4.7%. CDR1 SGHNT and CDR2 YYREEE come from the germline V gene (reference sequence). CDR3 length: 16 amino acids. V shed 4 bases and J shed 6 bases, with 20 bases lying between them. The sequence was obtained from a woman aged 30 to 39 in good health and CMV-seronegative. The specimen was PBMCs. The chain uses TRBV5-4 and TRBJ2-4; D may be TRBD2 (7 bases). This CDR3 reads CASSQGGRALVNIQYF. The CDR3 nucleotides read TGTGCCAGCAGCCAAGGGGGGAGGGCCCTCGTAAACATTCAGTACTTC.